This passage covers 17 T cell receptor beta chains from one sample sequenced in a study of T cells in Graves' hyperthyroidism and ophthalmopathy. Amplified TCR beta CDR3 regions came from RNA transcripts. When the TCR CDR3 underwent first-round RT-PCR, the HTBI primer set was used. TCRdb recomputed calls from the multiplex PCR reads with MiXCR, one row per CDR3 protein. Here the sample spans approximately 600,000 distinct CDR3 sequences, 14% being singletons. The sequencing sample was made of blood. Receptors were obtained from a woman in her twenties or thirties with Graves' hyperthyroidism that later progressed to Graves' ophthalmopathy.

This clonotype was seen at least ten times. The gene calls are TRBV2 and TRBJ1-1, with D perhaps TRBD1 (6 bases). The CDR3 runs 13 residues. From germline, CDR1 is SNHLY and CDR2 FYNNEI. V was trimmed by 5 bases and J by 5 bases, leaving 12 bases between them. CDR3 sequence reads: CASSRQVGTEAFF. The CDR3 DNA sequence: TGTGCCAGCAGTCGACAGGTGGGGACTGAAGCTTTCTTT.

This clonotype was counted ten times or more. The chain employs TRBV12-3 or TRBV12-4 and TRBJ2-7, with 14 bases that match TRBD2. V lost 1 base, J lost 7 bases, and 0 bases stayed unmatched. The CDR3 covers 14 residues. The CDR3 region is CASSLGLAGGEQYF. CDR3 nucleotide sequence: TGTGCCAGCAGTTTAGGACTAGCGGGAGGGGAGCAGTACTTC.

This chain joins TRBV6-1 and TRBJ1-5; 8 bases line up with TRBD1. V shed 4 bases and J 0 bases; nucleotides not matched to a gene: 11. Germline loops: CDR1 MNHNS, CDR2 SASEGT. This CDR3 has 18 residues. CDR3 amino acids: CASSGGTGGIYSNQPQHF. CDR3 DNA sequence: TGTGCCAGCAGTGGGGGGACAGGCGGCATTTATAGCAATCAGCCCCAGCATTTT.

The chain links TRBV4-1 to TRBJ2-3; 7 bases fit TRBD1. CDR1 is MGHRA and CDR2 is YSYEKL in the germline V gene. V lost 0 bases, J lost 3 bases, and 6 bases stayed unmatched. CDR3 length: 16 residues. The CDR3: CASSQEERGLTDTQYF. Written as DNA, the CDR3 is TGCGCCAGCAGCCAAGAGGAAAGGGGGCTTACAGATACGCAGTATTTT.

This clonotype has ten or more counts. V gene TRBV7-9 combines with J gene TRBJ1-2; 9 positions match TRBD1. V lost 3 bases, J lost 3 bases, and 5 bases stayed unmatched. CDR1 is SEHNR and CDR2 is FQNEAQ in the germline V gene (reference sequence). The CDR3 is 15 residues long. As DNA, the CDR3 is TGTGCCAGCAGCTTTTCTACAGGGGGCCACTATGGCTACACCTTC. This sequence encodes CASSFSTGGHYGYTF.

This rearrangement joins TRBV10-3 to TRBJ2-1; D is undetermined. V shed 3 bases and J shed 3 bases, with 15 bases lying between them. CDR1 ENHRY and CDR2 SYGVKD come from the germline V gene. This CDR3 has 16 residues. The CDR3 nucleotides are TGTGCCATCAGTGAAAACTCGCCCATGGACTACAATGAGCAGTTCTTC. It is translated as CAISENSPMDYNEQFF.

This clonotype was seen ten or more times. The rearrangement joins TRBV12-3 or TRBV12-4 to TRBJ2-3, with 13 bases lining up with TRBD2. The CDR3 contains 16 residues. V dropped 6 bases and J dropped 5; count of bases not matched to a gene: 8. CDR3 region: CASRTLAGGPGDTQYF. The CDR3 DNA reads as TGTGCCAGCAGAACACTAGCGGGAGGGCCCGGAGATACGCAGTATTTT.

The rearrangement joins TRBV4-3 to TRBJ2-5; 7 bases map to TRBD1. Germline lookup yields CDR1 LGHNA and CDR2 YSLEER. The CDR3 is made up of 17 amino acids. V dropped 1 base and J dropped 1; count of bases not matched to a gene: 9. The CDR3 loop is CASSQGTTGTGQETQYF. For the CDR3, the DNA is TGCGCCAGCAGCCAAGGAACGACAGGGACGGGCCAAGAGACCCAGTACTTC.

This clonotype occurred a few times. The CDR3 DNA is TGCAGTGCATTCACTAGCACAGATACGCAGTATTTT. This encodes CSAFTSTDTQYF. The chain is built from TRBV20-1 and TRBJ2-3, with unresolved D. The CDR3 loop spans 12 amino acids. V lost 6 bases and J lost 0, with 7 bases in between. Germline CDR1 is DFQATT and CDR2 is SNEGSKA (reference sequence).

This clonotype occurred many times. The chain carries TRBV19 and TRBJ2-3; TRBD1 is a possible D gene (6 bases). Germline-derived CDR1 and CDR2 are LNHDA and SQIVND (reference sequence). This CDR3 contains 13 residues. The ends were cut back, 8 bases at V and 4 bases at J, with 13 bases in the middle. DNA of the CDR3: TGTGCCAGTGCAGGGGTAAGCGCAGATACGCAGTATTTT. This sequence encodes CASAGVSADTQYF.

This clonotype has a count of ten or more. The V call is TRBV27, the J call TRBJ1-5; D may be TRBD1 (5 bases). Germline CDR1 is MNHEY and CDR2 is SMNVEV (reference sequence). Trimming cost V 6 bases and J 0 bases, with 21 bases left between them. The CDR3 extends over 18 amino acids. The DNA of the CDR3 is TGTGCCAGCAGCCCCAGATCCGGGACCGAGATTAGCAATCAGCCCCAGCATTTT. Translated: CASSPRSGTEISNQPQHF.

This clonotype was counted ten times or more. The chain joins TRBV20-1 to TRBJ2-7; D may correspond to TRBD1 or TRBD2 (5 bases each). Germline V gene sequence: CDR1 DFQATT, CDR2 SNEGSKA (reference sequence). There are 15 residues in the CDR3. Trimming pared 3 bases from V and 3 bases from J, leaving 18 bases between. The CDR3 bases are TGCAGTGCTAGCCCTGCAAGAGGGGACGGCTACGAGCAGTACTTC. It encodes CSASPARGDGYEQYF.

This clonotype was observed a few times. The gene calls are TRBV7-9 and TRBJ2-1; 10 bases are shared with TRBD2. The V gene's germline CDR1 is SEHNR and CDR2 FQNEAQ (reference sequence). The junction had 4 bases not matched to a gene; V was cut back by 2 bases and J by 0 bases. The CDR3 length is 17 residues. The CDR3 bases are TGTGCCAGCAGCTTAATCCCTAGCGGGAGCTCCTACAATGAGCAGTTCTTC. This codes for CASSLIPSGSSYNEQFF. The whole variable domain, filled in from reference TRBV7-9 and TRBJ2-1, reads DTGVSQNPRHKITKRGQNVTFRCDPISEHNRLYWYRQTLGQGPEFLTYFQNEAQLEKSRLLSDRFSAERPKGSFSTLEIQRTEQGDSAMYLCASSLIPSGSSYNEQFFGPGTRLTVL.

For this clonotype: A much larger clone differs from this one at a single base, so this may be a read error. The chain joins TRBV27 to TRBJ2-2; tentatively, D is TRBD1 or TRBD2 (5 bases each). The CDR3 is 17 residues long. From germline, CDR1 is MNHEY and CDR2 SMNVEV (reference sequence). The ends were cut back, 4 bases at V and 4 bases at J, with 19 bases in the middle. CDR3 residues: CASSSATRGVLTGELFF. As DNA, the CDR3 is TGTGCCAGCAGTTCGGCCACAAGGGGAGTGCTCACCGGGGAGCTGTTTTTT.

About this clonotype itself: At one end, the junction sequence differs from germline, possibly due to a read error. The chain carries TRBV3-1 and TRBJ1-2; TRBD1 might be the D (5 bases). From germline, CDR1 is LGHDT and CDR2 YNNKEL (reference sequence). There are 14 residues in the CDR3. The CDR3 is CASSRGGYNYDYTF. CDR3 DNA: TGTGCCAGCAGCCGGGGGGGGTACAACTATGACTACACCTTC.

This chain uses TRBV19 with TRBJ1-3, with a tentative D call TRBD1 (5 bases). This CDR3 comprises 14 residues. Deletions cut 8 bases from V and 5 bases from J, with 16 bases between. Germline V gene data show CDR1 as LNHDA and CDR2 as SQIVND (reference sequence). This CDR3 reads CASCQPGTRNTIYF. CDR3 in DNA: TGTGCCAGTTGCCAACCCGGGACCCGAAACACCATATATTTT.

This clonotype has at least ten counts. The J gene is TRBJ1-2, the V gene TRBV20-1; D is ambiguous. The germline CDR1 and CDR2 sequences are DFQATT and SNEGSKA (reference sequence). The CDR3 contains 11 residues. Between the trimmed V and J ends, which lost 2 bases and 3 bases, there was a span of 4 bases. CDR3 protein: CSARQDYGYTF. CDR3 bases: TGCAGTGCTAGACAGGACTATGGCTACACCTTC.